One and the same sample provided the 11 T cell receptor beta chains below, sequenced in a study of regulatory T cells in long-lasting Graves disease. Investigators prepared the TCR beta libraries by applying iRepertoire HTBI primers and Arm-PCR of CDR3 regions. Via MiXCR, TCRdb re-called the multiplex PCR reads, giving one row per CDR3 protein. The sample lists 350,000 to 500,000 distinct CDR3 sequences, 13% to 15% occurring once. Time point in this sample: newly diagnosed GD, antithyroid drugs for less than 3 months. From RNA extracted from PBMCs, the TCR library was made. The sample was also linked to a second study, of T cells in Graves' hyperthyroidism and ophthalmopathy.

The specimen comprised peripheral blood mononuclear cells (PBMCs), sampled at new diagnosis, from a patient treated with antithyroid drugs. All receptors come from a woman in her 50s with Graves disease.

This chain connects TRBV20-1 to TRBJ2-1, with TRBD1 matching over 7 bases. V shed 3 bases, J shed 0 bases, and the junction held 2 bases outside the gene matches. Per the germline V gene, CDR1 is DFQATT and CDR2 is SNEGSKA (reference sequence). This CDR3 comprises 14 residues. DNA of the CDR3: TGCAGTGCTAGTCGGGACAGCTCCTACAATGAGCAGTTCTTC. It yields the protein CSASRDSSYNEQFF.

The J gene is TRBJ2-1, the V gene TRBV30, with 7 bases aligning to TRBD2. Germline CDR1 is GTSNPN and CDR2 is SVGIG (reference sequence). This CDR3 contains 17 residues. Trimming removed 1 base from V and 0 bases from J; junction bases left unmatched: 9. CDR3 sequence reads: CAWSGRLALVSYNEQFF. DNA for the CDR3: TGTGCCTGGAGTGGACGACTAGCCTTAGTCTCCTACAATGAGCAGTTCTTC.

This clonotype was counted at least ten times. The chain uses TRBV29-1 and TRBJ2-1, with D possibly TRBD2 on 5 matching bases. V lost 4 bases, J lost 0 bases, and 10 bases lay in between. Per the germline V gene, CDR1 is SQVTM and CDR2 is ANQGSEA. The CDR3 is 14 amino acids. In DNA, the CDR3 is TGCAGCGTTGTATTGAGGGACTCCTACAATGAGCAGTTCTTC. Its protein is CSVVLRDSYNEQFF.

The table lists this clonotype with many counts. V gene TRBV7-2 combines with J gene TRBJ2-5, with D perhaps TRBD1 (6 bases). CDR1 is SGHTA, CDR2 FQGNSA, per germline. V lost 5 bases and J 2 bases, leaving 9 bases between the germline ends. This CDR3 region has 13 residues. CDR3 DNA sequence: TGTGCCAGCAGCCGGGACATACAAGAGACCCAGTACTTC. The encoded protein is CASSRDIQETQYF.

This clonotype was detected a few times. This CDR3 is CASSNGRSSYNEQFF. CDR3 nucleotides: TGTGCCAGCAGCAACGGGAGATCTTCCTACAATGAGCAGTTCTTC. The V gene is TRBV9, the J gene TRBJ2-1; weak D call: TRBD2 (6 bases). This CDR3 spans 15 amino acids. V was trimmed by 4 bases and J by 1 base, leaving 12 bases between them. CDR1 and CDR2 (germline): SGDLS, YYNGEE.

This clonotype was picked up many times. The chain carries TRBV11-3 and TRBJ1-1; no firm D call. Germline V gene data show CDR1 as SGHNT and CDR2 as YENEEA. V gave up 5 bases and J gave up 5 bases, with 12 bases separating them. CDR3 length: 13 residues. Here the CDR3 DNA reads TGTGCCAGCAGCCGGATGAGCGGTACTGAAGCTTTCTTT. It codes for CASSRMSGTEAFF.

In this sample, this clonotype turned up many times. The CDR3 region is CASSKTSGGGETQYF. DNA of the CDR3: TGTGCCAGCAGCAAGACTAGCGGAGGAGGAGAGACCCAGTACTTC. This chain joins TRBV5-4 and TRBJ2-5; 9 bases agree with TRBD2. The germline V gene encodes CDR1 SGHNT and CDR2 YYREEE (reference sequence). The CDR3 spans 15 residues. The V segment lost 4 bases and the J segment 4 bases; nucleotides outside the gene matches: 8.

This clonotype was observed many times. The chain combines TRBV6-4 with TRBJ2-7, with D unresolved. Germline V gives CDR1 MRHNA, CDR2 SNTAGT. The length of the CDR3 is 15 residues. Trimming cost V 3 bases and J 2 bases, with 14 bases left between them. CDR3 in amino acids: CASSEVAEPTYEQYF. The CDR3 DNA is TGTGCCAGCAGTGAAGTGGCAGAACCGACCTACGAGCAGTACTTC.

This clonotype was picked up many times. This chain joins TRBV10-3 and TRBJ2-2, with a tentative D call TRBD1 (6 bases). Trimming removed 2 bases at V and 3 bases at J, with 7 bases between. This CDR3 is built from 14 residues. Per the germline V gene, CDR1 is ENHRY and CDR2 is SYGVKD. CDR3 region: CAISEAGDTGELFF. In DNA form, the CDR3 reads TGTGCCATCAGTGAGGCAGGGGACACCGGGGAGCTGTTTTTT.

This clonotype showed up just a few times. J is TRBJ2-3 and V is TRBV19; tentatively, D is TRBD2 (6 bases). The CDR3 consists of 16 residues. Trimming shortened V by 0 bases and J by 5 bases, and 15 bases separated the two germline ends. Per germline, CDR1 LNHDA and CDR2 SQIVND (reference sequence). The CDR3 DNA follows: TGTGCCAGTAGTATAGATAAACCCGGGAGTAAAGATACGCAGTATTTT. Residues: CASSIDKPGSKDTQYF.

In its sample, this clonotype was seen many times. The J gene is TRBJ1-2, the V gene TRBV2, with a possible D match to TRBD1 (5 bases). In germline, CDR1 is SNHLY, CDR2 FYNNEI. V dropped 6 bases and J dropped 5 bases, with 10 bases sitting between them. The CDR3 covers 12 residues. This CDR3 is CASREDNYGYTF. In nucleotides, the CDR3 is TGTGCCAGCAGGGAGGACAATTATGGCTACACCTTC.